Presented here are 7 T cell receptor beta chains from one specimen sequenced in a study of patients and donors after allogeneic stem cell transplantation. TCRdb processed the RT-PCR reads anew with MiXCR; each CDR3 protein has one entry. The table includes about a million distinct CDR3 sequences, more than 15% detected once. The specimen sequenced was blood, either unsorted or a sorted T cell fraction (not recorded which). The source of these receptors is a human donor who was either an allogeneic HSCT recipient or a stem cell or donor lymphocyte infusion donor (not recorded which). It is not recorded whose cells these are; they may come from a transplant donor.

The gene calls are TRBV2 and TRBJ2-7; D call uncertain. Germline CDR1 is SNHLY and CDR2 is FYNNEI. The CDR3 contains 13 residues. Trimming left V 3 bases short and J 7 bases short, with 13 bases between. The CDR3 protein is CASSDLKWGEQYF. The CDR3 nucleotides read TGTGCCAGCAGTGATCTTAAGTGGGGTGAGCAGTACTTC.

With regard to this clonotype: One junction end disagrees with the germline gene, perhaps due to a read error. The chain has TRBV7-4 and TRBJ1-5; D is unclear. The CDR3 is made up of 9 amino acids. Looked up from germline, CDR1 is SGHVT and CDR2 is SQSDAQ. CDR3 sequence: CASSLHRSF. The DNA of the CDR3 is TGTGCCAGCAGCCTCCACCGTTCGTTT. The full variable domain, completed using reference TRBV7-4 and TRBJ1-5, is GAGVSQSPRYKVAKRGRDVALRCDSISGHVTLYWYRQTLGQGSEVLTYSQSDAQRDKSGRPSGRFSAERPERSVSTLKIQRTEQGDSAVYLCASSLHRSFGDGTRLSIL.

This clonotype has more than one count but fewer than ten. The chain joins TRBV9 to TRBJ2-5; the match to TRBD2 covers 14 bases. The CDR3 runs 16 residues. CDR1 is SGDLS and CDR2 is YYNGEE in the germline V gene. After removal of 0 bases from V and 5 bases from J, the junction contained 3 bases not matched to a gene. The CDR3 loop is CASSVGGLAGGETQYF. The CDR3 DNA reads TGTGCCAGCAGCGTAGGAGGACTAGCGGGGGGTGAGACCCAGTACTTC.

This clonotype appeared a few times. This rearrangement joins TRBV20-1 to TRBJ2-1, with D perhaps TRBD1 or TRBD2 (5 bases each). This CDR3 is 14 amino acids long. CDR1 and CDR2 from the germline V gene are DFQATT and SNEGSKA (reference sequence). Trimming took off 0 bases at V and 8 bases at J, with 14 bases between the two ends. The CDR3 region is CSARDIEGPDEQFF. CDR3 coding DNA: TGCAGTGCTAGAGATATAGAGGGGCCGGATGAGCAGTTCTTC.

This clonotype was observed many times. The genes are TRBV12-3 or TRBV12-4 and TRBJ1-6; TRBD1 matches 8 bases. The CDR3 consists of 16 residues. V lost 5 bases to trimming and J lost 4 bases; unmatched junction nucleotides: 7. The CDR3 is CASSPRQGPYNSPLHF. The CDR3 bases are TGTGCCAGCAGTCCCCGACAGGGGCCTTATAATTCACCCCTCCACTTT.

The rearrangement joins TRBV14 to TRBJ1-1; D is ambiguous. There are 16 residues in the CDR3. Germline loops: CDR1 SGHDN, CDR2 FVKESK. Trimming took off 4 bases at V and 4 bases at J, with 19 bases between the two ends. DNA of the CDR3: TGTGCCAGCAGCCCGCGATTTCCCATGAGCGCCACTGAAGCTTTCTTT. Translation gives CASSPRFPMSATEAFF.

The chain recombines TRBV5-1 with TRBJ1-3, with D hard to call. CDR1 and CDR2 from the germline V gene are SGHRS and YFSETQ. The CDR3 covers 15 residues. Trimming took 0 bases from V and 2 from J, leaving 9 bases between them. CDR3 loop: CASSLEGNPGNTIYF. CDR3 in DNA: TGCGCCAGCAGCTTGGAAGGGAATCCTGGAAACACCATATATTTT.